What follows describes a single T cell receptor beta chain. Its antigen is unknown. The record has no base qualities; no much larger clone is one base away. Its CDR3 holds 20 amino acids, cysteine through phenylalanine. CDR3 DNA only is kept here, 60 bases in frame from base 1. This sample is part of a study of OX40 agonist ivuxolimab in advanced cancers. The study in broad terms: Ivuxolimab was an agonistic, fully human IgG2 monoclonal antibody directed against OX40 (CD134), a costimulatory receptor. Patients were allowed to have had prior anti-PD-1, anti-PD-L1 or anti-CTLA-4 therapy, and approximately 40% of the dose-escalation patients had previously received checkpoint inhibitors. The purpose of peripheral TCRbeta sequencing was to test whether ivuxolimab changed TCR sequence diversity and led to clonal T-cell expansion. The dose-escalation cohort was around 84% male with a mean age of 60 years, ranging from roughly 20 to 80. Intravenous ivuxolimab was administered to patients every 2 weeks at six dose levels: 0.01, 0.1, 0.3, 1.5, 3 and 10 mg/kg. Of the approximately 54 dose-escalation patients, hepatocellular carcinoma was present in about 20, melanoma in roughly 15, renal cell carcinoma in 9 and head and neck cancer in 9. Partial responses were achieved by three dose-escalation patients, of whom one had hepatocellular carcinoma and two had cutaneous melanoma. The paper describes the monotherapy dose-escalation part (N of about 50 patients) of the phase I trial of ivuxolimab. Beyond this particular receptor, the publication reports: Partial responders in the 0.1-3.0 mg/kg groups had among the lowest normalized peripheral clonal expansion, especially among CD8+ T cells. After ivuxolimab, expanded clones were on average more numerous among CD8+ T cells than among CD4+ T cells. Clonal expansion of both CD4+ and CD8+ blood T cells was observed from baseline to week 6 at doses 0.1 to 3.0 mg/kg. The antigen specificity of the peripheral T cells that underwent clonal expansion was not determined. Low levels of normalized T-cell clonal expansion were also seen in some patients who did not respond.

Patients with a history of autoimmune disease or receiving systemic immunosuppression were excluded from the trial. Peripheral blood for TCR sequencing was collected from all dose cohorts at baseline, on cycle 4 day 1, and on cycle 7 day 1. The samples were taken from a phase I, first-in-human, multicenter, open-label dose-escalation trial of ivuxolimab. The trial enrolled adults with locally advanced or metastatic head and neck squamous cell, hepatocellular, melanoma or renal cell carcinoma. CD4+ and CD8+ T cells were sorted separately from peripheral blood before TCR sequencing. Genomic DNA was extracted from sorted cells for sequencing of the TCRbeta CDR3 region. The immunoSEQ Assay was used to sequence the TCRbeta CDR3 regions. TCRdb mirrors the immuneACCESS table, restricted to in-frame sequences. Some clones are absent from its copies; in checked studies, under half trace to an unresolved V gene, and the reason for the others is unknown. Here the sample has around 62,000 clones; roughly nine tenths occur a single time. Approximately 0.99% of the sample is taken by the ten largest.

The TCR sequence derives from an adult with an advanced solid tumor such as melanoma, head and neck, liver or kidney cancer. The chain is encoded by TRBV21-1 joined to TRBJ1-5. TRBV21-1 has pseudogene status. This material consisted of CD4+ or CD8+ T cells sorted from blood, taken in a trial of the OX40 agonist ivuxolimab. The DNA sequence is TGTGCCAGCATCAGCCGGCCCGACGGGAGAGCCCTTTCGAGCAATCAGCCCCAGCATTTT. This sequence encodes CASISRPDGRALSSNQPQHF.